This TCR beta chain originates from a study of PD-1 blockade in classical Hodgkin lymphoma. For the study at large: Patients were infused with nivolumab 3 mg/kg every 2 weeks. General study findings and limits: CD4+ TCR diversity, unlike CD8+, climbed significantly by C4D1. Anyone who began nivolumab under 1 year after ASCT was excluded. Prior therapy or disease activity may underlie the repertoire differences, whose causes remain undefined.

Sequenced by immunoSEQ multiplex PCR; TCRdb stores in-frame clones only, minus some. The sample lists about 43,000 clones; over 70% were seen once. Every patient relapsed after autologous stem cell transplantation, and brentuximab vedotin exposure varied. With regard to this clone: Its antigen is unknown.

This receptor was taken from a human donor with classical Hodgkin lymphoma. The source material was peripheral blood mononuclear cells (PBMCs), sampled at baseline.

The CDR3 here is CASSSGTGGFQPQHF. DNA for the CDR3: TGCGCCAGCAGCTCCGGGACAGGGGGGTTTCAGCCCCAGCATTTT. J is TRBJ1-5 and V is TRBV5-1; 11 positions agree with TRBD1. In germline, CDR1 is SGHRS, CDR2 YFSETQ. The CDR3 runs to 15 residues. J lost 6 bases, V lost 3 bases, and 5 bases had no gene match. Full variable domain (rest looked up from reference TRBV5-1 and TRBJ1-5): KAGVTQTPRYLIKTRGQQVTLSCSPISGHRSVSWYQQTPGQGLQFLFEYFSETQRNKGNFPGRFSGRQFSNSRSEMNVSTLELGDSALYLCASSSGTGGFQPQHFGDGTRLSIL.